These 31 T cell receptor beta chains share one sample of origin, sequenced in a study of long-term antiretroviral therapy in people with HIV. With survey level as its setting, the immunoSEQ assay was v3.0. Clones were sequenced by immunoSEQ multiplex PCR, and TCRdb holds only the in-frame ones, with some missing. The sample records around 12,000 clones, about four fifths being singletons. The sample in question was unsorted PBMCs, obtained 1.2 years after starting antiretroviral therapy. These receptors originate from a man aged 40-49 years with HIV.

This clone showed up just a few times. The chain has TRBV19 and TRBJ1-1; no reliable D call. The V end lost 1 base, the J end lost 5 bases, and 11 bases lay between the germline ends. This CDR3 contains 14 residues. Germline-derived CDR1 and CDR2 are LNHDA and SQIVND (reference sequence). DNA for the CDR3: TGTGCCAGTAGTATAGCCCCTCGGGGAACTGAAGCTTTCTTT. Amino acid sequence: CASSIAPRGTEAFF.

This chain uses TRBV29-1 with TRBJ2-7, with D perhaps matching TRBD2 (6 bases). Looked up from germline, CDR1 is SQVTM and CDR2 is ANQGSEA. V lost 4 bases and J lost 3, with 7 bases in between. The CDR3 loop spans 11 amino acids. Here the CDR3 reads CSVAEGYEQYF. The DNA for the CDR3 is TGCAGCGTTGCGGAGGGCTACGAGCAGTACTTC.

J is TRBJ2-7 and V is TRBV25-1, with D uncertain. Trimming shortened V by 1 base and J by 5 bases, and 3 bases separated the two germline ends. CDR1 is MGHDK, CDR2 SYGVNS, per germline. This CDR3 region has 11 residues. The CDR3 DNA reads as TGTGCCAGCAGTGAATTAAACGAGCAGTACTTC. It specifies CASSELNEQYF.

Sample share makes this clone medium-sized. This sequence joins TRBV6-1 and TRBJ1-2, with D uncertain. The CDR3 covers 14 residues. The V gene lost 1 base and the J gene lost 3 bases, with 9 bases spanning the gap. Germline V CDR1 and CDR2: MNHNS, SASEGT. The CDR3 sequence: CASSEGSTYYGYTF. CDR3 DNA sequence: TGTGCCAGCAGTGAAGGGAGCACCTACTATGGCTACACCTTC.

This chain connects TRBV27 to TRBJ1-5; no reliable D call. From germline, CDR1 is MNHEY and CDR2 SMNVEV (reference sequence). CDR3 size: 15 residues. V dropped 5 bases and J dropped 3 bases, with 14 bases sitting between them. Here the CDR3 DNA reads TGTGCCAGCAGTACTCTTGGACGGACCAATCAGCCCCAGCATTTT. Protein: CASSTLGRTNQPQHF.

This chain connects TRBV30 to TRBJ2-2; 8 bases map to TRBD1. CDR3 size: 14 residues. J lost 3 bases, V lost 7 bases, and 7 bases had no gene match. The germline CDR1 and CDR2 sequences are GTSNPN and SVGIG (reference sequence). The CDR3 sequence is CAYHRGSDTGELFF. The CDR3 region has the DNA TGTGCCTACCACAGGGGGTCGGACACCGGGGAGCTGTTTTTT.

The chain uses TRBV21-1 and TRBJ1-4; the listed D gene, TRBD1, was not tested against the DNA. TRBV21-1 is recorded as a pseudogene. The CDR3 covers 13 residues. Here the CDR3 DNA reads TGTGCCAGCATAGGGACAGGGTTGGCGAGACTGTTTTTT. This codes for CASIGTGLARLFF.

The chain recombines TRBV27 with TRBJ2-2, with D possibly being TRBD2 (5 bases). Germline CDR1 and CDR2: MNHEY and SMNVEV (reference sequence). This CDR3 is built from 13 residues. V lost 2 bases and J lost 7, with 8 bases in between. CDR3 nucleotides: TGTGCCAGCAGTTTAGAGGGATTCGGGGAGCTGTTTTTT. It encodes CASSLEGFGELFF.

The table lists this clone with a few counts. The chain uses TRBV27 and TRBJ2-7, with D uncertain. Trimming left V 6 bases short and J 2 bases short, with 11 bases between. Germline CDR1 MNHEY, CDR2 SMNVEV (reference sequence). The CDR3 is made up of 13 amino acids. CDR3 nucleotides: TGTGCCAGCAGCCCTAGGGCGACCTACGAGCAGTACTTC. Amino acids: CASSPRATYEQYF.

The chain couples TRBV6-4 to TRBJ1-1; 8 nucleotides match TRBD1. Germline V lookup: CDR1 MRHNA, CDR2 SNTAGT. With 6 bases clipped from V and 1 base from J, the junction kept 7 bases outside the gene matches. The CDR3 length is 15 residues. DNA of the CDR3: TGTGCCAGCAGAAAACGGCAGGGGGCGAACACTGAAGCTTTCTTT. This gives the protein CASRKRQGANTEAFF.

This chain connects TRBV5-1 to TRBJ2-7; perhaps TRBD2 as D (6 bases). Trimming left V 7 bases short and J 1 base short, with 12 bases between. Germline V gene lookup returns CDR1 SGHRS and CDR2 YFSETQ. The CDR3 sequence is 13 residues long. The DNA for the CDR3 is TGCGCCAGCCGGGACTCCAATTCCTACGAGCAGTACTTC. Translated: CASRDSNSYEQYF.

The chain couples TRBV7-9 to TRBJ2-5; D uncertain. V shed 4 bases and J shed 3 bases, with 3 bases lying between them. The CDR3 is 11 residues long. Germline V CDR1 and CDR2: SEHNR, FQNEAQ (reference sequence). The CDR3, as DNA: TGTGCCAGCAGCTCCGAAGAGACCCAGTACTTC. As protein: CASSSEETQYF. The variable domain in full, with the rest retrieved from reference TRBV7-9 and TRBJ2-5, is DTGVSQNPRHKITKRGQNVTFRCDPISEHNRLYWYRQTLGQGPEFLTYFQNEAQLEKSRLLSDRFSAERPKGSFSTLEIQRTEQGDSAMYLCASSSEETQYFGPGTRLLVL.

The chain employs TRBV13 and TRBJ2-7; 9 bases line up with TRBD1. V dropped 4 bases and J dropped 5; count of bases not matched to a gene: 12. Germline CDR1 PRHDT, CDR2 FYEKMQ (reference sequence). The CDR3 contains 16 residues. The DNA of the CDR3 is TGTGCCAGCAGCTCAATTACAGGGGGCGCGAAGGACGAGCAGTACTTC. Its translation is CASSSITGGAKDEQYF. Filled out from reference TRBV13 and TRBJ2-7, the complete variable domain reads AAGVIQSPRHLIKEKRETATLKCYPIPRHDTVYWYQQGPGQDPQFLISFYEKMQSDKGSIPDRFSAQQFSDYHSELNMSSLELGDSALYFCASSSITGGAKDEQYFGPGTRLTVT.

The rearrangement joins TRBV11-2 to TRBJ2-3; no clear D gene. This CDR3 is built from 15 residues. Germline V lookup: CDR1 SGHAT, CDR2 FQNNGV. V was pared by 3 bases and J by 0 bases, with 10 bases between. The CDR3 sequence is CASSLGGASTDTQYF. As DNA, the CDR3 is TGTGCCAGCAGCTTGGGTGGTGCTAGCACAGATACGCAGTATTTT.

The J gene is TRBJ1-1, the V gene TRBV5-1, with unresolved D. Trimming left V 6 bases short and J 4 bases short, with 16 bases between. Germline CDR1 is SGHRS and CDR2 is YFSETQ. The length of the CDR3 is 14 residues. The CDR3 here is CASTSSTKVTEAFF. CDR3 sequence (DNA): TGCGCCAGCACCTCATCTACCAAGGTCACTGAAGCTTTCTTT.

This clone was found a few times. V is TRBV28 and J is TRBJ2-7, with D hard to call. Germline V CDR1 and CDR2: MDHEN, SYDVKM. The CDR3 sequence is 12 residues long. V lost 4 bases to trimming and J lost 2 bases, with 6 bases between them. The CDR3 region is CASSSSTYEQYF. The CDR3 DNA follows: TGTGCCAGCAGTTCCTCCACCTACGAGCAGTACTTC.

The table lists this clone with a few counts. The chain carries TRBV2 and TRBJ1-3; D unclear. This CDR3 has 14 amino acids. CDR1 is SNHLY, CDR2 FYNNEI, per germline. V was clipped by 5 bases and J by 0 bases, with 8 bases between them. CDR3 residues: CASSTIASGNTIYF. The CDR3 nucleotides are TGTGCCAGCAGTACGATAGCCTCTGGAAACACCATATATTTT.

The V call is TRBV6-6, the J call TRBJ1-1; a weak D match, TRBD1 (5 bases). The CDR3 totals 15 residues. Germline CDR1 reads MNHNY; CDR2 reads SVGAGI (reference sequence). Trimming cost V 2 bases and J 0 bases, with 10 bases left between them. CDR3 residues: CASSYRDGMNTEAFF. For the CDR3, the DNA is TGTGCCAGCAGTTACCGGGACGGCATGAACACTGAAGCTTTCTTT.

The CDR3 DNA sequence: TGTGCCACAAAATCAGGGTCGGGCACCGGGGAGCTGTTTTTT. Its translation: CATKSGSGTGELFF. The J gene is TRBJ2-2, the V gene TRBV9, with D perhaps matching TRBD1 (5 bases). There are 14 residues in the CDR3. The V end was cut by 9 bases, the J end by 4 bases, with 16 bases between. Per germline, CDR1 SGDLS and CDR2 YYNGEE.

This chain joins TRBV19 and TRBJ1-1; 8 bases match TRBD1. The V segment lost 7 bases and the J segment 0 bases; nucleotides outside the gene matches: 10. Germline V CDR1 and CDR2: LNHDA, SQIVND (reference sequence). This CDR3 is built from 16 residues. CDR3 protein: CASTPAGGRMNTEAFF. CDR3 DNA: TGTGCCAGTACTCCGGCAGGGGGCAGGATGAACACTGAAGCTTTCTTT.

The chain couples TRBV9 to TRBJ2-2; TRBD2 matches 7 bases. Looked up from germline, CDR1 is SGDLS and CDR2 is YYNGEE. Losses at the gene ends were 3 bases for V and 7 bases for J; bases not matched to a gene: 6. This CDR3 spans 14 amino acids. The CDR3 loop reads CASSAPSGRGELFF. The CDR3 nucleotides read TGTGCCAGCAGCGCACCTAGCGGACGCGGGGAGCTGTTTTTT.

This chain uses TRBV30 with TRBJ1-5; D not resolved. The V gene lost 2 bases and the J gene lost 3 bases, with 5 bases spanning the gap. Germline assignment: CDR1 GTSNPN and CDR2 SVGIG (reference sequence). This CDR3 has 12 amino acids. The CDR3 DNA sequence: TGTGCCTGGAGTCTCTACAATCAGCCCCAGCATTTT. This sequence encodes CAWSLYNQPQHF.

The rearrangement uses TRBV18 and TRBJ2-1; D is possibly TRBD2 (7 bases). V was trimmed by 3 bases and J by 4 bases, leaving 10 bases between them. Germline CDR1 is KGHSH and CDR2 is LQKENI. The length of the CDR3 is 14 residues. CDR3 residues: CASSPGGLYNEQFF. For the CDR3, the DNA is TGTGCCAGCTCACCGGGGGGGCTATACAATGAGCAGTTCTTC.

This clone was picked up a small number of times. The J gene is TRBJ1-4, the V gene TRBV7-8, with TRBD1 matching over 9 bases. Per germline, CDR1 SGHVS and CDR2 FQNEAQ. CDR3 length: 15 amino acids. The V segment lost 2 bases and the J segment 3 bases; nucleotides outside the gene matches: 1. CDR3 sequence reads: CASSLRTGANEKLFF. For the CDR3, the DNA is TGTGCCAGCAGCTTAAGGACAGGGGCTAATGAAAAACTGTTTTTT.

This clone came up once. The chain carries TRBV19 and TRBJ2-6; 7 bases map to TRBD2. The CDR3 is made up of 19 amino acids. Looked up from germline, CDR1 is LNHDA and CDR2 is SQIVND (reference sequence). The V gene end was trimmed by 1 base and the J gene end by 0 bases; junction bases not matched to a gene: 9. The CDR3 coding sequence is TGTGCCAGTAGTATAGTATCTGGCAGGGACTACTCTGGGGCCAACGTCCTGACTTTC. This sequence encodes CASSIVSGRDYSGANVLTF.

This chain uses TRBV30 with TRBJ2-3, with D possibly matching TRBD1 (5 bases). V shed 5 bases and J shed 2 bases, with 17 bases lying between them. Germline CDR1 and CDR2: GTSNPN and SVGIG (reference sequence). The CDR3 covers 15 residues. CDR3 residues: CAWVPDSFPTDTQYF. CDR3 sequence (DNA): TGTGCCTGGGTCCCCGACAGCTTTCCCACAGATACGCAGTATTTT. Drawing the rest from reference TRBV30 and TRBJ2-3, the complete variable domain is SQTIHQWPATLVQPVGSPLSLECTVEGTSNPNLYWYRQAAGRGLQLLFYSVGIGQISSEVPQNLSASRPQDRQFILSSKKLLLSDSGFYLCAWVPDSFPTDTQYFGPGTRLTVL.

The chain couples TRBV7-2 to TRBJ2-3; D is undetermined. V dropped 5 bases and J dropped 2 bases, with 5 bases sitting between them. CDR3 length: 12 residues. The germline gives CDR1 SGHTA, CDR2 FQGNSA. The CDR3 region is CASSQVTDTQYF. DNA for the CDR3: TGTGCCAGCAGCCAGGTCACAGATACGCAGTATTTT.

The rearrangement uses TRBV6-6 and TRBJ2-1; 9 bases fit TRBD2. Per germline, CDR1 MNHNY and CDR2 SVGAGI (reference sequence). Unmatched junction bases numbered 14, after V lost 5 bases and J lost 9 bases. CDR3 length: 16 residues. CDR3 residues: CASSTQGTSYLREQFF. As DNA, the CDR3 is TGTGCCAGCAGTACTCAAGGGACTAGCTATCTTCGTGAGCAGTTCTTC.

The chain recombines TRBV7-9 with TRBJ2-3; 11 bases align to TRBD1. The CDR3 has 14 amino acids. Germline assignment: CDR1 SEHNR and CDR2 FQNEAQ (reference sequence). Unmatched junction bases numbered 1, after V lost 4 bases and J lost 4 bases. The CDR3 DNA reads TGTGCCAGCAGCTCGGGACAGGGGGCAGATACGCAGTATTTT. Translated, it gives CASSSGQGADTQYF.

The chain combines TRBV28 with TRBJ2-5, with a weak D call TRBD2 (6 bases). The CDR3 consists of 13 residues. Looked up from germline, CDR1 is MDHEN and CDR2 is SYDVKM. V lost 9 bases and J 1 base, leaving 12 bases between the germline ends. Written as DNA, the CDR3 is TGTGCCAGTGGGACTGGGATCCAAGAGACCCAGTACTTC. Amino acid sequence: CASGTGIQETQYF.

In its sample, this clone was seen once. CDR3: CAWSVWTQGTEAFF. The CDR3 DNA follows: TGTGCCTGGAGTGTTTGGACCCAGGGTACTGAAGCTTTCTTT. The V gene is TRBV30, the J gene TRBJ1-1; D perhaps matches TRBD1 (5 bases). Germline assignment: CDR1 GTSNPN and CDR2 SVGIG (reference sequence). Trimming stripped 0 bases from V and 5 bases from J, with 13 bases between. CDR3 length equals 14 residues.